This entry concerns a single T cell receptor (beta chain). The same CDR3 can be traced to other DNA sequences in this sample. This sample was taken from a study of blood T cell repertoires in COVID-19. Study-level background: COVID-19 samples, acute and convalescent, were from the United States, Italy and Spain. From T cells, B-cell-depleted T cells, or PBMCs came the material, which was cDNA or gDNA.

How the authors handled the data: Reference gene primer amplification yielded estimated nucleated cell counts. Sequencing was performed with immunoSEQ multiplex PCR; in TCRdb, only in-frame clones are kept and a portion is missing. The D gene and trimming were derived from the DNA, and the V and J assignments and clone size from that table. This table has 350,000 to 450,000 clones, around 83% appearing once. Clinical history as reported by participants underpinned cohort assignment. The ends lost 3 bases at V and 2 bases at J; junction bases unmatched: 2. The CDR3 is 15 amino acids. CDR1 and CDR2 from the germline V gene are SGDLS and YYNGEE.

The receptor's source is a woman in her forties or fifties who had recovered from COVID-19. Source material: PBMCs or T cells enriched from blood (not recorded which). The chain is built from TRBV9 and TRBJ2-5, with 12 bases fitting TRBD2. The CDR3 spells CASSALAGGQETQYF. The CDR3 coding sequence is TGTGCCAGCAGCGCCCTAGCGGGGGGGCAAGAGACCCAGTACTTC.